A single sample gave rise to the 5 T cell receptor beta chains below, sequenced in a study of response to subunit inactivated influenza vaccine. TCRdb passed the RT-PCR reads through MiXCR, listing each CDR3 protein once. This sample has about 580,000 distinct CDR3 sequences, with 14% found just once. Sample: PBMCs from blood, taken less than 13 days after vaccination. Receptors were obtained from a man aged 50-59 years who received an inactivated influenza vaccine.

This clonotype appeared a few times. The chain links TRBV4-2 to TRBJ2-1; a weak D match, TRBD2 (5 bases). This CDR3 region has 16 residues. Germline-derived CDR1 and CDR2 are LGHNA and YNFKEQ. The germline V and J ends were trimmed by 3 bases and 0 bases, with 12 bases remaining between them. The CDR3 nucleotides are TGTGCCAGCAGCCAGGAGACGGGGAGCTCCTACAATGAGCAGTTCTTC. It translates to CASSQETGSSYNEQFF.

This chain links TRBV7-2 with TRBJ2-5; 8 bases map to TRBD2. The germline gives CDR1 SGHTA, CDR2 FQGNSA. V lost 6 bases to trimming and J lost 4 bases; unmatched junction nucleotides: 7. The CDR3 is made up of 14 amino acids. CDR3 region: CASRVRGGIETQYF. The CDR3 bases are TGTGCCAGCAGGGTTCGCGGGGGGATAGAGACCCAGTACTTC.

Ten or more counts support this clonotype. The chain employs TRBV29-1 and TRBJ2-7; 9 bases fit TRBD2. This CDR3 is 14 amino acids long. Germline trimming cut 4 bases from V and 5 bases from J; bases unmatched to any gene: 9. Germline CDR1 and CDR2: SQVTM and ANQGSEA. The chain's CDR3 is CSVVGAGGPHEQYF. The CDR3 region has the DNA TGCAGCGTTGTAGGGGCGGGAGGGCCGCACGAGCAGTACTTC.

V gene TRBV6-6 combines with J gene TRBJ2-2; no firm D call. The CDR3 runs 12 residues. Trimming pared 6 bases from V and 7 bases from J, leaving 9 bases between. CDR1 and CDR2 from the germline V gene are MNHNY and SVGAGI (reference sequence). The CDR3 protein is CASSTFYGELFF. CDR3 nucleotides: TGTGCCAGCAGCACCTTCTACGGGGAGCTGTTTTTT.

This clonotype was counted between two and nine times. The V gene is TRBV28, the J gene TRBJ2-5; 8 bases line up with TRBD2. From germline, CDR1 is MDHEN and CDR2 SYDVKM. CDR3 length: 15 amino acids. Trimming at V came to 8 bases and at J to 7 bases, leaving 15 bases not matched to a gene. The CDR3 here is CASGRAGATSGTQYF. The CDR3 coding sequence is TGTGCCAGCGGACGAGCGGGGGCCACGTCGGGGACCCAGTACTTC.